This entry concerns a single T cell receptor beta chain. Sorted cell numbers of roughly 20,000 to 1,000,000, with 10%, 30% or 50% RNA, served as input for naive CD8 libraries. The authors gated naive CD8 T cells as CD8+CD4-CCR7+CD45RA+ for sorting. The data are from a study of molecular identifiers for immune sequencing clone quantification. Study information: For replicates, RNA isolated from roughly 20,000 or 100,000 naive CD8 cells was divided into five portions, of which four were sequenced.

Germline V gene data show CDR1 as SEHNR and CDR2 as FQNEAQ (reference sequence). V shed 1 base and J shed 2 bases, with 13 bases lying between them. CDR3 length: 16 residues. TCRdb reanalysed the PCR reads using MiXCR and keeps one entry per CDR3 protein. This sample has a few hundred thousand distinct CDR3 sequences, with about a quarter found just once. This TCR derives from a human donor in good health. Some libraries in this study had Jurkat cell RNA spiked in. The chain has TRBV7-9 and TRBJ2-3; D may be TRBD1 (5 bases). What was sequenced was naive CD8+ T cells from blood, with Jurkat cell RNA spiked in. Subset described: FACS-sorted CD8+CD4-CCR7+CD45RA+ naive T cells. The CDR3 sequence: CASSLVSRVDTDTQYF. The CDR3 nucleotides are TGTGCCAGCAGCTTAGTTTCCAGGGTGGACACAGATACGCAGTATTTT.